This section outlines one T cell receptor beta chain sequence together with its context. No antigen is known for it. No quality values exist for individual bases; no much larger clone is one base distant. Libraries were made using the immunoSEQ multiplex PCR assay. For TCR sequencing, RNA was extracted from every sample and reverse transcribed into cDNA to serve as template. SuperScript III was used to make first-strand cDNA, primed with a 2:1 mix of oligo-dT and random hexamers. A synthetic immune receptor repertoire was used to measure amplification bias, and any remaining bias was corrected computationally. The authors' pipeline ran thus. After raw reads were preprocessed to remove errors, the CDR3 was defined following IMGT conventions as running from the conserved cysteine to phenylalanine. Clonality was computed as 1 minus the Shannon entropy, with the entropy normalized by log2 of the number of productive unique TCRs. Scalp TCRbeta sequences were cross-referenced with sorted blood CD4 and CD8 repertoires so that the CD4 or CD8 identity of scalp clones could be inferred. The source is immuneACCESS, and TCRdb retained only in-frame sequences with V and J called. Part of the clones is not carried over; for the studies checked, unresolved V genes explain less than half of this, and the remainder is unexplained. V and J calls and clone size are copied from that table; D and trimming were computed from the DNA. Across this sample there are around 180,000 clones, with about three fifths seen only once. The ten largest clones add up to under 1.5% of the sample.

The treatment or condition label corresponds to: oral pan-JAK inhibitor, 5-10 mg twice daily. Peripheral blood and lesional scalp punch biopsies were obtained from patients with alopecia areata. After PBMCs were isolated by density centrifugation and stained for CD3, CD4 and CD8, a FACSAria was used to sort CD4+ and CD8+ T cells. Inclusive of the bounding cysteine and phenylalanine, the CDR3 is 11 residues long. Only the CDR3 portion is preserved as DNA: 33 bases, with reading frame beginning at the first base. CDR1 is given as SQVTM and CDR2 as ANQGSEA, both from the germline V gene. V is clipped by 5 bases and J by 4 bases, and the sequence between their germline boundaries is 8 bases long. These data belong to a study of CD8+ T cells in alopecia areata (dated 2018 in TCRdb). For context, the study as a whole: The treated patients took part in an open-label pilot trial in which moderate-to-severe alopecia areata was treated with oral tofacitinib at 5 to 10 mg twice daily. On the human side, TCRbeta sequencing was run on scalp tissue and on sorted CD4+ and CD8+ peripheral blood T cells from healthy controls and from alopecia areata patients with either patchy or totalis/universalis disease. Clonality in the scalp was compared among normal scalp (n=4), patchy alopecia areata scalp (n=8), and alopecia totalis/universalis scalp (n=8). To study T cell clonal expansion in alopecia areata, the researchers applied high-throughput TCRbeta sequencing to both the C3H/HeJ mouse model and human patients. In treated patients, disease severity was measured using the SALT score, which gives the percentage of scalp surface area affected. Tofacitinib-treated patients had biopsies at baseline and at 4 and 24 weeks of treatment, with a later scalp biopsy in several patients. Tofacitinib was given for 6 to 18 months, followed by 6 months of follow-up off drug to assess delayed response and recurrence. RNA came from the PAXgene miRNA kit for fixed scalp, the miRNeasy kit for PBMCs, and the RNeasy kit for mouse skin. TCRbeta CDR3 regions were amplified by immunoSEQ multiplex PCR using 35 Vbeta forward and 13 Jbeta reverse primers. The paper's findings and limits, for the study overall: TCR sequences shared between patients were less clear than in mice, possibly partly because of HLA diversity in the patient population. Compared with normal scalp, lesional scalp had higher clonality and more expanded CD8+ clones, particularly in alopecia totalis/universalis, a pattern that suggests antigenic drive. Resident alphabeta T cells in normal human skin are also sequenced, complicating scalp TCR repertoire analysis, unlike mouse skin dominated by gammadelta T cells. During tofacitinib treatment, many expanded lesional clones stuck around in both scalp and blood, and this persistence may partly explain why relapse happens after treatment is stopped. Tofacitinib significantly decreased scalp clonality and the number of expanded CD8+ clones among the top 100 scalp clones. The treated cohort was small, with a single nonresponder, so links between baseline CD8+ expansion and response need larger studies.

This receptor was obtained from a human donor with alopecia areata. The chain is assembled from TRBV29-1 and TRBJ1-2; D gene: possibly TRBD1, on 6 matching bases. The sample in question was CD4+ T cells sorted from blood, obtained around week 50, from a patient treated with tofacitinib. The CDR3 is CSVTRGYGYTF. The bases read TGCAGCGTTACCAGGGGCTATGGCTACACCTTC.